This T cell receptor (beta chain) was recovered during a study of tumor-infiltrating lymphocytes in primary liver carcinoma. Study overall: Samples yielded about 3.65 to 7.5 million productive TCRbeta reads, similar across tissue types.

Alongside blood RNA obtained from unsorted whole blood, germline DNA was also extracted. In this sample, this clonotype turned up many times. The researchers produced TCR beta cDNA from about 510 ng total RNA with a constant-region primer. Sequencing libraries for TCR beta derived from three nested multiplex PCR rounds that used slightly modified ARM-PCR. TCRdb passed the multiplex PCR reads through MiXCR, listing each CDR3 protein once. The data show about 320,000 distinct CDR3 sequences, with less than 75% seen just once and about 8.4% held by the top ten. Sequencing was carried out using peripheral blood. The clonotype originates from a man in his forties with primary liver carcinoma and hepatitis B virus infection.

CDR3 in amino acids: CASSSRRSGMDEQFF. The CDR3 nucleotides are TGTGCCAGCAGCTCCCGGCGTAGCGGGATGGATGAGCAGTTCTTC. The J gene is TRBJ2-1, the V gene TRBV11-3, with 8 bases lining up with TRBD2. The CDR3 runs to 15 residues. The germline V gene encodes CDR1 SGHNT and CDR2 YENEEA. V was pared by 4 bases and J by 8 bases, with 10 bases of the junction left unmatched.